Shown below are 14 T cell receptor beta chains from a single sample sequenced in a study of blood T cell repertoires in COVID-19. TCRdb keeps only in-frame clones here, not all; method: immunoSEQ multiplex PCR. The sample consists of around 80,000 clones, 70% to 85% of them appearing once. The sample taken for sequencing was peripheral blood. The receptor set was obtained from a man aged 50-60 years with active or convalescent COVID-19.

The chain is built from TRBV7-8 and TRBJ2-5; TRBD2 agrees at 7 bases. V shed 3 bases, J shed 3 bases, and the junction held 7 bases outside the gene matches. CDR1 is SGHVS and CDR2 is FQNEAQ in the germline V gene. The CDR3 contains 15 residues. CDR3 nucleotide sequence: TGTGCCAGCAGCTTCCTGGGGGGGGTGGAAGAGACCCAGTACTTC. This gives the protein CASSFLGGVEETQYF.

In this sample, this clone turned up a few times. J is TRBJ1-6 and V is TRBV6-2 or TRBV6-3, with 9 bases fitting TRBD1. The CDR3 covers 15 residues. The V gene end was trimmed by 0 bases and the J gene end by 9 bases; junction bases not matched to a gene: 3. Germline V gene data show CDR1 as MNHEY and CDR2 as SVGEGT. The CDR3 DNA sequence: TGTGCCAGCAGTTACTCCGGGACAGGGAGTTCACCCCTCCACTTT. Encoded protein: CASSYSGTGSSPLHF.

The chain carries TRBV5-1 and TRBJ2-7; 8 bases fit TRBD1. Trimming removed 5 bases from V and 1 base from J; junction bases left unmatched: 5. The CDR3 is 14 amino acids. Germline V gene sequence: CDR1 SGHRS, CDR2 YFSETQ. The CDR3 DNA reads TGCGCCAGCAGTTTCCAGGGGGCGTCCTACGAGCAGTACTTC. It encodes CASSFQGASYEQYF.

The chain recombines TRBV6-5 with TRBJ2-1, with TRBD1 matching over 9 bases. Germline V gene sequence: CDR1 MNHEY, CDR2 SVGAGI. The ends lost 2 bases at V and 11 bases at J; junction bases unmatched: 7. This CDR3 has 14 residues. The CDR3 DNA is TGTGCCAGCAGTTACGCCGCACAGGGGGCGAAGCAGTTCTTC. Translation gives CASSYAAQGAKQFF.

This clone was observed a handful of times. The genes are TRBV28 and TRBJ1-5; unclear D gene. CDR3 size: 13 residues. V was trimmed by 7 bases and J by 8 bases, leaving 15 bases between them. Germline CDR1 MDHEN, CDR2 SYDVKM. The chain's CDR3 is CASMSGSREPQHF. In DNA form, the CDR3 reads TGTGCCAGCATGTCGGGGAGCCGGGAGCCCCAGCATTTT. Combining the CDR3 with reference TRBV28 and TRBJ1-5 gives the whole variable domain DVKVTQSSRYLVKRTGEKVFLECVQDMDHENMFWYRQDPGLGLRLIYFSYDVKMKEKGDIPEGYSVSREKKERFSLILESASTNQTSMYLCASMSGSREPQHFGDGTRLSIL.

This chain connects TRBV7-2 to TRBJ2-7, with 10 bases aligning to TRBD2. CDR1 and CDR2 from the germline V gene are SGHTA and FQGNSA. The ends lost 4 bases at V and 5 bases at J; junction bases unmatched: 14. The CDR3 runs to 17 residues. This chain's CDR3 is CASSSTSSGGLNHEQYF. Written as DNA, the CDR3 is TGTGCCAGCAGCTCTACCTCTAGCGGGGGTCTCAACCACGAGCAGTACTTC.

This chain links TRBV21-1 with TRBJ2-5; the D segment call TRBD1 is taken from the table without a DNA check. TRBV21-1 is a listed pseudogene. The CDR3 loop spans 16 amino acids. CDR3 amino acids: CASSKGDRGGQETQYF. The CDR3, as DNA: TGTGCCAGCAGCAAAGGGGACAGGGGAGGCCAAGAGACCCAGTACTTC.

The chain links TRBV7-9 to TRBJ2-1; 9 bases align to TRBD2. The CDR3 contains 15 residues. Germline CDR1 SEHNR, CDR2 FQNEAQ (reference sequence). The V and J ends lost 3 bases and 1 base, in that order; junction bases with no gene match: 1. The CDR3 coding sequence is TGTGCCAGCAGCTTGCTAGCGGGGTCCTACAATGAGCAGTTCTTC. It translates to CASSLLAGSYNEQFF.

J is TRBJ1-3 and V is TRBV5-1; 9 positions match TRBD1. V trimming: 2 bases; J trimming: 4 bases; junction bases outside the gene matches: 1. The CDR3 spans 14 residues. Looked up from germline, CDR1 is SGHRS and CDR2 is YFSETQ. The CDR3, as DNA: TGCGCCAGCAGCTTCGGACAGGGGGGAAACACCATATATTTT. Residues: CASSFGQGGNTIYF.

The chain uses TRBV10-3 and TRBJ2-5, with 13 bases that match TRBD2. The CDR3 has 16 amino acids. Germline assignment: CDR1 ENHRY and CDR2 SYGVKD. With V trimmed by 7 bases and J by 3 bases, 8 bases remained unmatched. The CDR3 spells CAIILTSGGTEETQYF. The CDR3 nucleotides read TGTGCCATCATCCTGACTAGCGGGGGGACCGAAGAGACCCAGTACTTC.

The DNA of the CDR3 is TGTGCCAGTAGTATTTCAATTCAGCCCCAGCATTTT. Protein: CASSISIQPQHF. The chain combines TRBV19 with TRBJ1-5; D is ambiguous. CDR3 length equals 12 residues. Trimming pared 3 bases from V and 6 bases from J, leaving 6 bases between. The germline CDR1 and CDR2 sequences are LNHDA and SQIVND (reference sequence). Using reference TRBV19 and TRBJ1-5 for the parts outside the CDR3, the full variable domain is DGGITQSPKYLFRKEGQNVTLSCEQNLNHDAMYWYRQDPGQGLRLIYYSQIVNDFQKGDIAEGYSVSREKKESFPLTVTSAQKNPTAFYLCASSISIQPQHFGDGTRLSIL.

The CDR3 bases are TGTGCCAGCAGCCTCACTAGCGGGAGAAACAATGAGCAGTTCTTC. This gives the protein CASSLTSGRNNEQFF. The chain links TRBV7-8 to TRBJ2-1, with TRBD2 matching 11 bases. Per germline, CDR1 SGHVS and CDR2 FQNEAQ. The V segment lost 5 bases and the J segment 5 bases; nucleotides outside the gene matches: 5. There are 15 residues in the CDR3.

This rearrangement joins TRBV6-1 to TRBJ2-7; tentative D call: TRBD1 (5 bases). The germline V gene has CDR1 MNHNS and CDR2 SASEGT. V was pared by 2 bases and J by 2 bases, with 16 bases between. The CDR3 length is 16 residues. The CDR3 DNA reads as TGTGCCAGCAGTGAAAACAAGGGGTCAACAACCTACGAGCAGTACTTC. Its translation: CASSENKGSTTYEQYF.

The rearrangement uses TRBV14 and TRBJ2-4; D remains ambiguous. V was cut by 4 bases and J by 0 bases, with 13 bases left in between. This CDR3 has 16 residues. Germline assignment: CDR1 SGHDN and CDR2 FVKESK. The CDR3 region is CASSPKTTLAKNIQYF. In DNA, the CDR3 is TGTGCCAGCAGCCCTAAGACAACCTTAGCCAAAAACATTCAGTACTTC.